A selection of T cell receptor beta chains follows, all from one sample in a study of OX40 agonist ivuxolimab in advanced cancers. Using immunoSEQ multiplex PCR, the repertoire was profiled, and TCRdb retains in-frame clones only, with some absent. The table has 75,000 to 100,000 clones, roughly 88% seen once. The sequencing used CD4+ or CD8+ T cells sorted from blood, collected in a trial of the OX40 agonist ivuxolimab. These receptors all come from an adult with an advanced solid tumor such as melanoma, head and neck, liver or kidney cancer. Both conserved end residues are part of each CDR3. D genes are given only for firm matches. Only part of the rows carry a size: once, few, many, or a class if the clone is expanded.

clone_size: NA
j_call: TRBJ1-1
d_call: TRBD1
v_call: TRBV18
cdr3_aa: CASSPTTGHTEAFF
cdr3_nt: TGTGCCAGCTCACCTACGACAGGGCACACTGAAGCTTTCTTT

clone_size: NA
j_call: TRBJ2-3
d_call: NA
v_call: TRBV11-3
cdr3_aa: CASSQGPNTDTQYF
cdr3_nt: TGTGCCAGCAGCCAGGGACCGAACACAGATACGCAGTATTTT

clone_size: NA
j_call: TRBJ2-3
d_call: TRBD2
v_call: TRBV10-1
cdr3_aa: CASSETSGSMADTQYF
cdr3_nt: TGCGCCAGCAGTGAGACTAGCGGGAGTATGGCAGATACGCAGTATTTT

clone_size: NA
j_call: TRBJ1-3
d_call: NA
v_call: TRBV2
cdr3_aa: CASSPGVGSSSGNTIYF
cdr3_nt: TGTGCCAGCAGCCCCGGTGTTGGGAGCTCCTCTGGAAACACCATATATTTT

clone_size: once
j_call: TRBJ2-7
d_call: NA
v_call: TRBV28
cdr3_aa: CASSPPGSQGYEQYF
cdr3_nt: TGTGCCAGCAGTCCCCCCGGCAGCCAGGGGTACGAGCAGTACTTC

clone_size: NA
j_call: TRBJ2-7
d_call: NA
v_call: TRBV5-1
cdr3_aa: CASSEVQGGTYEQYF
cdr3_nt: TGCGCCAGCAGCGAGGTACAGGGGGGGACCTACGAGCAGTACTTC

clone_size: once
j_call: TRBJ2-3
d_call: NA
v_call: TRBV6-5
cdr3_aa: CASSYSPAGGTDTQYF
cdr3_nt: TGTGCCAGCAGTTACTCCCCAGCCGGGGGCACAGATACGCAGTATTTT

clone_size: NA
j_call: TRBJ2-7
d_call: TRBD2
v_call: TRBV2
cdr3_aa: CASTLGVAGAYEQYF
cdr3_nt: TGTGCCAGCACTCTCGGGGTAGCGGGAGCCTACGAGCAGTACTTC

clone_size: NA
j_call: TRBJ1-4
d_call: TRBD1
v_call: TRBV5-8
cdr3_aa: CASSLQGRGNEKLFF
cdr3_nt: TGTGCCAGCAGCTTACAGGGGCGGGGTAATGAAAAACTGTTTTTT

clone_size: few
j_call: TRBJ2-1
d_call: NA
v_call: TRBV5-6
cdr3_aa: CASSFGLLSGNEQFF
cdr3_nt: TGTGCCAGCAGCTTCGGTCTCCTCTCAGGCAATGAGCAGTTCTTC

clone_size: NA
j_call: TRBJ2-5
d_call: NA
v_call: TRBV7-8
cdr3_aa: CASSLVGAETQYF
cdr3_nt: TGTGCCAGCAGCTTAGTAGGGGCAGAGACCCAGTACTTC

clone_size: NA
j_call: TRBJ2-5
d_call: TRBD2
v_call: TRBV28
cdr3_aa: CASSLVLAGSQYF
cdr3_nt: TGTGCCAGCAGTTTAGTACTAGCGGGTTCCCAGTACTTC

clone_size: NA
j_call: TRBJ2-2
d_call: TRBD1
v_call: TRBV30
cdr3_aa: CAWSAGPGQTTGELFF
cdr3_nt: TGTGCCTGGAGCGCCGGACCGGGACAGACCACCGGGGAGCTGTTTTTT

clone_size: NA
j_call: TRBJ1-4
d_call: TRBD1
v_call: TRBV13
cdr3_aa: CASSLGQGGEKLFF
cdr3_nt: TGTGCCAGCAGCTTAGGACAGGGGGGTGAAAAACTGTTTTTT

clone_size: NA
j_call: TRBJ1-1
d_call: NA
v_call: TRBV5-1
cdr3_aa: CASSFVGTSNTEAFF
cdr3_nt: TGCGCCAGCAGCTTCGTCGGGACCTCGAACACTGAAGCTTTCTTT

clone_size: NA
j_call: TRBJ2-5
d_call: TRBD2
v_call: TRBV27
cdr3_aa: CASSRTSGVAGTQYF
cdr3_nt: TGTGCCAGCAGCAGGACTAGCGGGGTCGCAGGGACCCAGTACTTC

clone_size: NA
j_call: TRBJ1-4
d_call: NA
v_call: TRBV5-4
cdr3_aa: CASSLRATNEKLFF
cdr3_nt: TGTGCCAGCAGCTTGAGGGCAACTAATGAAAAACTGTTTTTT

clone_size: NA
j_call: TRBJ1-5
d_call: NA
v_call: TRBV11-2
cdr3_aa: CASSLQGGPQHF
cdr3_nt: TGTGCCAGCAGCTTACAGGGCGGGCCCCAGCATTTT